This T cell receptor beta chain was documented in a study of T cell responses to AZD1222 COVID-19 vaccine. The assay was immunoSEQ multiplex PCR, and TCRdb's table has in-frame clones only and misses some. This table holds over 150,000 clones, under 95% found once. The study, taken as a whole, reports: It was only 6 or 7 AZD1222 recipients who were seropositive at baseline. Recipients of two AZD1222 doses showed rising Spike-specific TCR breadth and depth. Donors skewed white British and female; clonal diversity was possibly underestimated. None of the repertoires were sampled until the peak T cell response had passed.

The ends were cut back, 5 bases at V and 2 bases at J, with 16 bases in the middle. The CDR3 length is 15 residues. CDR1 is SGHRS, CDR2 YFSETQ, per germline. Regarding this clone: Its antigen is unidentified.

The J gene is TRBJ1-2, the V gene TRBV5-1, with a possible D match to TRBD1 (5 bases). The receptor's source is an adult in good health. The sequences come from peripheral blood, collected on day 0 of MenACWY control vaccination. The CDR3 sequence is CASSEPDRLNYGYTF. CDR3 bases: TGCGCCAGCAGTGAACCCGACAGACTCAACTATGGCTACACCTTC.